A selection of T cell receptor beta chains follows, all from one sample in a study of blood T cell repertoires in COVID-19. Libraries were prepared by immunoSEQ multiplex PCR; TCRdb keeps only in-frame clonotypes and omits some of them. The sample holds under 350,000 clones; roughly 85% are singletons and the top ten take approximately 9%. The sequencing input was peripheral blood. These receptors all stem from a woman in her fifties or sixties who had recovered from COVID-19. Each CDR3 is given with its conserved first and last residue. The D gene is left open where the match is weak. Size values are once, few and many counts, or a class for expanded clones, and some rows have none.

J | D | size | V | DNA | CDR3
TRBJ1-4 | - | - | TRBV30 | TGTGCCTGGAGTGTTGGCGCTGGGCTATATGAAAAACTGTTTTTT | CAWSVGAGLYEKLFF
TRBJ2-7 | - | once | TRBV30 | TGTGCCTGGGGAAGGGGGGGACCGCTGCTTTACGAGCAGTACTTC | CAWGRGGPLLYEQYF
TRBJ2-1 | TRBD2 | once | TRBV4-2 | TGTGCCAGCAGCCAAGGGACTAGCGGGGTTTACAATGAGCAGTTCTTC | CASSQGTSGVYNEQFF
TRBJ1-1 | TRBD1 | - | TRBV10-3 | TGTGCCATCAGCGGGACAGGGGAATTCGGGACTGAAGCTTTCTTT | CAISGTGEFGTEAFF
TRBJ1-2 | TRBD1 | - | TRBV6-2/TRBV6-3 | TGTGCCAGCAGTCGGACAGGGGCGGGAGGCTACACCTTC | CASSRTGAGGYTF
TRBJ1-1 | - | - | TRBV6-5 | TGTGCCAGCAGTTGGGGCACTTTGAACACTGAAGCTTTCTTT | CASSWGTLNTEAFF
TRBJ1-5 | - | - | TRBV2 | TGTGCCAGCAGTTTGGACACGGGGGATCAGCCCCAGCATTTT | CASSLDTGDQPQHF
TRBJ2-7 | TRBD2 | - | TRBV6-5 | TGTGCCAGCAGAAGACTAGCGAGAGTCTACGAGCAGTACTTC | CASRRLARVYEQYF
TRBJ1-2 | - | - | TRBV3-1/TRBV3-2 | TGTGCCAGCAGCCAAGATCGAGCCAGGGGAGATGGCTATGGCTACACCTTC | CASSQDRARGDGYGYTF
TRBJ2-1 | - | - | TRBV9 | TGTGCCAGCAGCGTTGAAAGGGAGGATGAGCAGTTCTTC | CASSVEREDEQFF
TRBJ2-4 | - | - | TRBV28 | TGTGCCAGCGAGATCTCTGGGGGGTACATTCAGTACTTC | CASEISGGYIQYF
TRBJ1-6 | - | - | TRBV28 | TGTGCCAGCACCTCCCCCCAACCGCTAAATAATTCACCCCTCCACTTT | CASTSPQPLNNSPLHF
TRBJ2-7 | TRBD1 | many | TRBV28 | TGTGCCAGCAGTTTGACAGGGAACGAGCAGTACTTC | CASSLTGNEQYF
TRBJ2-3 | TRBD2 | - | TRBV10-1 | TGCGCCAGCAGTGAAGGGAGGGGACGCGGAGATACGCAGTATTTT | CASSEGRGRGDTQYF
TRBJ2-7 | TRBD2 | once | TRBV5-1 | TGCGCCAGCAGCTCAACCAGGGGCGGGGGGTCCTACGAGCAGTACTTC | CASSSTRGGGSYEQYF
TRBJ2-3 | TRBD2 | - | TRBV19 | TGTGCCAGTAGGCCGATAGCGGGGGGGCCAGATACGCAGTATTTT | CASRPIAGGPDTQYF
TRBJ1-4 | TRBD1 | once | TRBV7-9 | TGTGCCAGCAGCTTAGTGACAGGGGATAATGAAAAACTGTTTTTT | CASSLVTGDNEKLFF
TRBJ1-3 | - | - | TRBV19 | TGTGCCAGTACCCCGGCGGGGGCGAATGAGGGAAACACCATATATTTT | CASTPAGANEGNTIYF
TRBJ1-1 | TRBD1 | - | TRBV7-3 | TGTGCCAGCAGCTTACAGGGGCAGGGGGTTCCAACGAAGAACACTGAAGCTTTCTTT | CASSLQGQGVPTKNTEAFF
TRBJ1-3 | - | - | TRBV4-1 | TGCGCCAGCAGCCCCCGATTTGCCGGGAGGCGGGTCGAGGCCATATATTTT | CASSPRFAGRRVEAIYF
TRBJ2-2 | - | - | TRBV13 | TGTGCCAGCAGCTTAGTTCCGACCGGGGAGCTGTTTTTT | CASSLVPTGELFF
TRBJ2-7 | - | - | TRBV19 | TGTGCCAGGACAAGGGGTTTTAGTTACGAGCAGTACTTC | CARTRGFSYEQYF
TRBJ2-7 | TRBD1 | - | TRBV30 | TGTGCCTGGATGAGGGACAGCTCCTACGAGCAGTACTTC | CAWMRDSSYEQYF
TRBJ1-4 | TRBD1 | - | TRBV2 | TGTGCCAGCACAGACAGGGGCCATAATGAAAAACTGTTTTTT | CASTDRGHNEKLFF
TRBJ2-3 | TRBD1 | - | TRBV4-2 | TGTGCCAGCAGCCACACACTCGGGACAGGGAAGTATTTT | CASSHTLGTGKYF
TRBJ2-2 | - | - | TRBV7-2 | TGTGCCAGCAGCTTAAGAGCGTCAGCTATTACCGGGGAGCTGTTTTTT | CASSLRASAITGELFF
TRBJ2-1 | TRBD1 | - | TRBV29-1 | TGCAGCGTTGAAGCCTTGGACAGGTCGCTCAATGAGCAGTTCTTC | CSVEALDRSLNEQFF
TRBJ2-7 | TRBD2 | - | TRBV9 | TGTGCGAGCAGTGTTAGCGGGGGAGAGCAGTACTTC | CASSVSGGEQYF
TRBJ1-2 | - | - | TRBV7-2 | TGTGCCAGCAGTACTGGGGGGGGCTATGGCTACACCTTC | CASSTGGGYGYTF
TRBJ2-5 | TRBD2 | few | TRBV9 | TGTGCCAGCAGCGTCAGCGGGGGCGGATGGGAGACCCAGTACTTC | CASSVSGGGWETQYF
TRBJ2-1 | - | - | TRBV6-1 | TGTGCCAGCAGTGAAACTGGCCCGGGTGAGCAGTTCTTC | CASSETGPGEQFF
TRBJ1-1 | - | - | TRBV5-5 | TGTGCCAGCAGCTTTCGGGGACTCGACACTGAAGCTTTCTTT | CASSFRGLDTEAFF
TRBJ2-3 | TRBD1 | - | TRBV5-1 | TGCGCCAGCAGCTTGGAGACAGGGGGCAGAGATACGCAGTATTTT | CASSLETGGRDTQYF
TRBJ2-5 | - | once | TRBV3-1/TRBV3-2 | TGTGCCAGCAGCCACACTAGCTTAGCTCCTCAAGAGACCCAGTACTTC | CASSHTSLAPQETQYF
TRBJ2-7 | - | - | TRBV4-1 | TGCGCCAGCAGCCAAGATCGGGAACCCTACGAGCAGTACTTC | CASSQDREPYEQYF
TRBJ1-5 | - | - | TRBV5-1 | TGCGCCAGCAGCTTAGCGGTTAATCAGCCCCAGCATTTT | CASSLAVNQPQHF
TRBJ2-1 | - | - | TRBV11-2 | TGTGCCAGCAGCTTAGCCCGGGAGCAGTTCTTC | CASSLAREQFF
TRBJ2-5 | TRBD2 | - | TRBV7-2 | TGTGCCAGCAGCTTACTAGCGGGGCTTGAGACCCAGTACTTC | CASSLLAGLETQYF
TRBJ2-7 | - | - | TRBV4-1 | TGCGCCAGCAGCCTCAACCCCTACTACGAGCAGTACTTC | CASSLNPYYEQYF
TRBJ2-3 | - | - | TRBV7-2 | TGTGCCAGCAGCTTAATAGTCACAGATACGCAGTATTTT | CASSLIVTDTQYF
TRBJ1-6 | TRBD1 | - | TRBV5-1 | TGCGCCAGCAGCTTGGTGGGGACAGGGCCCTATTCACCCCTCCACTTT | CASSLVGTGPYSPLHF
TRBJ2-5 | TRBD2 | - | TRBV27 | TGTGCCAGCAGTTTCCCGAGGGGAATAGCGGGTGAGGGAGAGACCCAGTACTTC | CASSFPRGIAGEGETQYF
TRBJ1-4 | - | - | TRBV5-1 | TGCGCCAGCAGCCCCGGACGGGGTGAAAAACTGTTTTTT | CASSPGRGEKLFF
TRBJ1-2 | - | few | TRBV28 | TGTGCCAGCAGTTTATCCTTAAGCGGGAAGGACTATGGCTACACCTTC | CASSLSLSGKDYGYTF
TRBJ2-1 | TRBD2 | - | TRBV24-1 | TGTGCCACCAGTGGGGTGGGGCTAGCGGGCTCGGCGCAGTTCTTC | CATSGVGLAGSAQFF
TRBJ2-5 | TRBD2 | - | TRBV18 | TGTGCCAGCTCACTTGGACTAGCGGGAGCTACGAGCGGAGAGACCCAGTACTTC | CASSLGLAGATSGETQYF
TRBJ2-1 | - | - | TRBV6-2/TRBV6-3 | TGTGCCAGCAGTTACCCGCAGGGGAGGGAGAAGAATGAGCAGTTCTTC | CASSYPQGREKNEQFF
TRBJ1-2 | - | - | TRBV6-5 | TGTGCCAGCAGTCAACAGGGTGACTATGGCTACACCTTC | CASSQQGDYGYTF
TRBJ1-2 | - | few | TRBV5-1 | TGCGCCAGCAGCCCTGGGACAAACAGCTATGGCTACACCTTC | CASSPGTNSYGYTF
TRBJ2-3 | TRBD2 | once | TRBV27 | TGTGCCAGCAGTTTCTTAGCGGGAGCACCAGATACGCAGTATTTT | CASSFLAGAPDTQYF
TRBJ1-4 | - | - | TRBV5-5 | TGTGCCAGCAGCTTGGTGGGCGCCGCCACTAATGAAAAACTGTTTTTT | CASSLVGAATNEKLFF
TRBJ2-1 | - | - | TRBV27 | TGTGCCAGCAGTAGGGAGTTTGGGCACAATGAGCAGTTCTTC | CASSREFGHNEQFF